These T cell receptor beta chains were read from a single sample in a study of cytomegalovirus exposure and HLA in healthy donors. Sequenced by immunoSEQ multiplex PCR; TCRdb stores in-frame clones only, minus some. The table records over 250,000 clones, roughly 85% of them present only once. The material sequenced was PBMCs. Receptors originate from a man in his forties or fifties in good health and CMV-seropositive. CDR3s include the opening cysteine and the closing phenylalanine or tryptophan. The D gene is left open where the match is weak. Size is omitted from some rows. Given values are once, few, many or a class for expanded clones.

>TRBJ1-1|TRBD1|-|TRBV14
CASSYRGRNTEAFF
TGTGCCAGCAGTTACAGGGGGAGGAACACTGAAGCTTTCTTT
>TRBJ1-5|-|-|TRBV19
CASSMELAGYQPQHF
TGTGCCAGTAGTATGGAGCTGGCGGGGTATCAGCCCCAGCATTTT
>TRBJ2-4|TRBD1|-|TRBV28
CASSLRGRIAKNIQYF
TGTGCCAGCAGTTTAAGGGGGCGGATAGCCAAAAACATTCAGTACTTC
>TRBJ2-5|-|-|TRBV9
CASSVALLDYQYF
TGTGCCAGCAGCGTAGCTCTCTTGGACTACCAGTACTTC
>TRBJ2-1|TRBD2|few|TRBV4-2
CASSQDLASGSLGTHNEQFF
TGTGCCAGCAGCCAAGATTTGGCTAGCGGGAGTTTAGGGACCCACAATGAGCAGTTCTTC
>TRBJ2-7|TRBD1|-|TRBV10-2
CASILPGQTYEQYF
TGCGCCAGCATCCTCCCGGGACAGACCTACGAGCAGTACTTC
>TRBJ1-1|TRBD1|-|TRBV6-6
CASSYPDRATEAFF
TGTGCCAGCAGTTACCCGGACAGGGCAACTGAAGCTTTCTTT
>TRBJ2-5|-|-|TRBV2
CASSVRRSQETQYF
TGTGCCAGCAGTGTTCGTCGGAGTCAAGAGACCCAGTACTTC
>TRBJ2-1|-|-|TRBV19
CASHTTLDEQFF
TGTGCCAGCCATACTACCCTAGATGAGCAGTTCTTC
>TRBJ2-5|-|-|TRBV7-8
CASRELGETQYF
TGTGCCAGTCGGGAGCTCGGGGAGACCCAGTACTTC
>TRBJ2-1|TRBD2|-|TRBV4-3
CASSQQRGSVGRDNEQFF
TGCGCCAGCAGCCAACAACGCGGGAGTGTAGGTCGGGACAATGAGCAGTTCTTC
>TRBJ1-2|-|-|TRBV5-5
CASSLGALNYGYTF
TGTGCCAGCAGCTTGGGGGCGCTCAACTATGGCTACACCTTC
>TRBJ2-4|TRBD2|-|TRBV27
CASSTSGISKNIQYF
TGTGCCAGCAGTACTAGCGGAATCTCCAAAAACATTCAGTACTTC
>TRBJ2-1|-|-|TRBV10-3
CAISDRVDEQFF
TGTGCCATCAGTGACAGGGTAGATGAGCAGTTCTTC
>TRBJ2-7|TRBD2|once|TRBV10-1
CASSENTGTSPYEQYF
TGCGCCAGCAGTGAGAACACCGGGACTAGCCCCTACGAGCAGTACTTC
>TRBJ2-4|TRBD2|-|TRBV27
CASRLAGDFGNIQYF
TGTGCCAGCCGACTAGCGGGAGATTTTGGGAACATTCAGTACTTC
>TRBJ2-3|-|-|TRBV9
CASSVESGMADTQYF
TGTGCCAGCAGCGTAGAGTCCGGGATGGCAGATACGCAGTATTTT
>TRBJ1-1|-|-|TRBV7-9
CASSPVARGLGTEAFF
TGTGCCAGCAGCCCGGTAGCAAGGGGATTGGGTACTGAAGCTTTCTTT
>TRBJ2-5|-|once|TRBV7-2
CASSRSWEETQYF
TGTGCCAGCAGTCGGAGCTGGGAAGAGACCCAGTACTTC
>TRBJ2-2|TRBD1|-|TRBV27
CASSLFRGPGELFF
TGTGCCAGCAGTTTATTCAGGGGGCCCGGGGAGCTGTTTTTT
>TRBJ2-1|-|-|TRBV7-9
CASSLAASSYNEQFF
TGTGCCAGCAGCTTAGCTGCGAGCTCCTACAATGAGCAGTTCTTC
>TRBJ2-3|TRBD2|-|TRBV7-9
CASSLGSSRTSLDTQYF
TGTGCCAGCAGCTTAGGATCGTCCCGGACTAGCTTAGATACGCAGTATTTT
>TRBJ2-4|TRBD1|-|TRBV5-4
CASSLGLPDRNKNIQYF
TGTGCCAGCAGTTTGGGATTACCGGACAGGAACAAAAACATTCAGTACTTC
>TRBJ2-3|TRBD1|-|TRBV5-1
CASSPQGAVYGTDTQYF
TGCGCCAGCAGTCCGCAGGGGGCTGTCTACGGCACAGATACGCAGTATTTT
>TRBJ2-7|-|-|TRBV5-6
CASSLVDRPYEQYF
TGTGCCAGCAGCTTGGTTGACAGACCCTACGAGCAGTACTTC
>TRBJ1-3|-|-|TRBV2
CASSVQGAGNTIYF
TGTGCCAGCAGCGTTCAAGGAGCTGGAAACACCATATATTTT
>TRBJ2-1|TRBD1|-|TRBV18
CASSPNRDSKFF
TGTGCCAGCTCACCAAACCGGGACAGTAAATTCTTC